This T cell receptor beta chain is from a study of blood T cell repertoires in COVID-19. Study as a whole: The study drew acute and convalescent COVID-19 samples from the United States, Italy and Spain. Nucleic acid was either cDNA or gDNA, and it came from T cells, B-cell-depleted T cells, or PBMCs.

CDR1 and CDR2 (germline): SGHAT, FQNNGV. V lost 0 bases, J lost 3 bases, and 9 bases stayed unmatched. The CDR3 runs to 17 residues. In the original workflow: Amplification with reference gene primers provided the estimates of nucleated cell counts. Libraries were prepared by immunoSEQ multiplex PCR; TCRdb keeps only in-frame clonotypes and omits some of them. From that table come the V and J calls and clone size; the DNA was used to work out D and trimming. In the table there are a few hundred thousand clones, about 80% of which are singletons. V gene TRBV11-2 combines with J gene TRBJ2-7, with 9 nucleotides matching TRBD2. Material for sequencing was peripheral blood. This receptor was identified in a woman aged 55-70 years with acute or convalescent COVID-19. The CDR3 loop is CASSLDGLAGGRYEQYF. DNA of the CDR3: TGTGCCAGCAGCTTAGATGGCTTGGCGGGGGGGCGCTACGAGCAGTACTTC.